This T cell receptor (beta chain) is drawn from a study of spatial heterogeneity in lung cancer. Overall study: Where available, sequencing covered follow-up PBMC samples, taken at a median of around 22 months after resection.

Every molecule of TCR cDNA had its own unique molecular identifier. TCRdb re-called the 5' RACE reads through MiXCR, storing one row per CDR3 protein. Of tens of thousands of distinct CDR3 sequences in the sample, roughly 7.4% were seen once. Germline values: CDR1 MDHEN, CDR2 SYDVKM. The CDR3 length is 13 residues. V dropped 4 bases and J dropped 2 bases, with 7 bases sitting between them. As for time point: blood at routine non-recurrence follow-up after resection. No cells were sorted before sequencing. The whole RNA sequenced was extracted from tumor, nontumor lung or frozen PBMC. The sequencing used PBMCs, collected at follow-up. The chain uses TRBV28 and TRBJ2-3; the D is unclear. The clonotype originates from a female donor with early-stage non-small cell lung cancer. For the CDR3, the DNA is TGTGCCAGCAGTTCCTCTAACACAGATACGCAGTATTTT. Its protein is CASSSSNTDTQYF.